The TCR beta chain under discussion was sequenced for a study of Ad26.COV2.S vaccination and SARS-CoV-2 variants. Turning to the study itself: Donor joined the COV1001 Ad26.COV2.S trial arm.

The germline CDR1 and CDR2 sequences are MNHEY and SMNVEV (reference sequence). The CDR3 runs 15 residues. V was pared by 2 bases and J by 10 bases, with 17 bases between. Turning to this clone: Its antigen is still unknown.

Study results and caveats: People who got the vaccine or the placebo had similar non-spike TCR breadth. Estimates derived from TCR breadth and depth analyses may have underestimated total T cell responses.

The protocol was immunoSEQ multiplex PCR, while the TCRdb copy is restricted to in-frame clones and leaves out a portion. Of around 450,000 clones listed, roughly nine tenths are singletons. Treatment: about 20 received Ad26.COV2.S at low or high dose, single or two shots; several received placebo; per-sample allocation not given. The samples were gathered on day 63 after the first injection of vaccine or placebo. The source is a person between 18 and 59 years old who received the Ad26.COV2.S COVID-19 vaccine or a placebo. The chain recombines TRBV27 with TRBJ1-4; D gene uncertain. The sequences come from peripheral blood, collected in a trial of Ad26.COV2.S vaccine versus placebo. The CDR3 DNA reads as TGTGCCAGCAGTTTACGAAAGGGCATTTCTGGAAAACTGTTTTTT. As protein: CASSLRKGISGKLFF.